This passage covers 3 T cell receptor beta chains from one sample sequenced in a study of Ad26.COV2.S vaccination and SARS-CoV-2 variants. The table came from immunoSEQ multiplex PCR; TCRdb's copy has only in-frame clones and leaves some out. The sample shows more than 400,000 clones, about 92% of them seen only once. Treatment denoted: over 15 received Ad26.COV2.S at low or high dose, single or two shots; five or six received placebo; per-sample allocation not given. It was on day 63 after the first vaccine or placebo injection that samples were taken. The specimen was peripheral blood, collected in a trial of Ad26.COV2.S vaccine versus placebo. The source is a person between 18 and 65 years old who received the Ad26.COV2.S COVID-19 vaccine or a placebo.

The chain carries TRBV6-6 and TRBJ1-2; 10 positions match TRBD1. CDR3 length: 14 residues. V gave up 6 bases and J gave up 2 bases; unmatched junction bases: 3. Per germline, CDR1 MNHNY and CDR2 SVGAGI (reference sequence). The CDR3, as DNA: TGTGCCAGCAGGTGGGGACAGGGGAACTATGGCTACACCTTC. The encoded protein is CASRWGQGNYGYTF.

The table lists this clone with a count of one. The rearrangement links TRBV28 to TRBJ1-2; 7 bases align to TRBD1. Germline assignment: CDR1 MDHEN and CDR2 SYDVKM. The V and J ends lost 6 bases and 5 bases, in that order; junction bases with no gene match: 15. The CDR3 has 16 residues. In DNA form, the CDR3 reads TGTGCCAGCAGGTCCATTGGGACCCAGGGGGGTTATGGCTACACCTTC. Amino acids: CASRSIGTQGGYGYTF.

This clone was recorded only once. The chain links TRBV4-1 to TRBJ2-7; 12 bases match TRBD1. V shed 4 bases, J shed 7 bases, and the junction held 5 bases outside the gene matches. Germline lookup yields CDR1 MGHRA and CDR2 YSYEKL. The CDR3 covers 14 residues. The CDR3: CASSPGQGAVEQYF. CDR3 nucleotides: TGCGCCAGCAGCCCGGGACAGGGGGCTGTAGAGCAGTACTTC.